The rows below give T cell receptor beta chains drawn from one sample of a study of shared clonotypes between healthy human individuals. TCRdb's copy holds only in-frame clones and misses some; the assay was immunoSEQ multiplex PCR. The table lists around 2.1 million clones, approximately 94% of them singletons. Sample: naive CD8+ T cells from PBMCs. The origin of the receptors is a man between 18 and 29 years old in good health. Some clones in this sample may be carry-over from other donors' samples. Both conserved end residues are part of each CDR3. The D gene is left open where the match is weak. The size entry is marked missing in some rows and otherwise reads once, few, many or a size class.

D gene	V gene	CDR3 length	clone size	J gene	CDR3 protein	CDR3 DNA
TRBD1	TRBV19	21	.	TRBJ1-5	CASSTRQGPTSNAGSNQPQHF	TGTGCCAGTAGTACCCGACAGGGACCAACCTCCAATGCTGGTAGCAATCAGCCCCAGCATTTT
.	TRBV4-3	18	.	TRBJ2-2	CASSQDTGLAVHTGELFF	TGCGCCAGCAGCCAAGATACGGGGTTAGCAGTCCACACCGGGGAGCTGTTTTTT
.	TRBV19	13	.	TRBJ2-1	CASSIGPRNEQFF	TGTGCCAGTAGTATAGGCCCGAGGAATGAGCAGTTCTTC
TRBD1	TRBV28	15	.	TRBJ2-7	CASSPGTESSYEQYF	TGTGCCAGCAGTCCCGGGACAGAGAGCTCCTACGAGCAGTACTTC
.	TRBV5-8	15	.	TRBJ2-1	CASSLVAGVHNEQFF	TGTGCCAGCAGCTTGGTGGCAGGGGTTCACAATGAGCAGTTCTTC
.	TRBV28	12	.	TRBJ2-5	CASTTGAETQYF	TGTGCCAGCACTACGGGTGCGGAGACCCAGTACTTC
.	TRBV4-1	14	.	TRBJ2-3	CASSQESPTDTQYF	TGCGCCAGCAGCCAAGAAAGCCCCACAGATACGCAGTATTTT
.	TRBV9	14	.	TRBJ2-1	CASSETSFRNEQFF	TGTGCCAGCAGCGAGACTAGTTTCCGCAATGAGCAGTTCTTC
TRBD2	TRBV11-2	16	.	TRBJ2-1	CASSLARLAVYNEQFF	TGTGCCAGCAGCTTAGCTCGACTAGCGGTCTACAATGAGCAGTTCTTC
TRBD2	TRBV11-1	15	once	TRBJ2-1	CASSLKREVYNEQFF	TGTGCCAGCAGCTTGAAGCGGGAGGTGTACAATGAGCAGTTCTTC
TRBD2	TRBV27	16	.	TRBJ2-1	CASSLIGGEGLREQFF	TGTGCCAGCAGCCTTATCGGGGGGGAGGGACTCCGTGAGCAGTTCTTC
.	TRBV5-1	15	.	TRBJ2-1	CASTSGKSSYNEQFF	TGCGCCAGCACCTCGGGGAAGAGCTCCTACAATGAGCAGTTCTTC
TRBD1	TRBV28	17	.	TRBJ2-5	CASRPPGPGGFQETQYF	TGTGCCAGCAGACCCCCTGGGCCAGGGGGCTTCCAAGAGACCCAGTACTTC
TRBD2	TRBV6-4	15	.	TRBJ2-7	CASSEEAGVFHEQYF	TGTGCCAGCAGTGAGGAGGCGGGAGTATTCCACGAGCAGTACTTC
TRBD1	TRBV2	15	.	TRBJ2-7	CASIWPGQSSYEQYF	TGTGCCAGCATCTGGCCGGGACAGAGCTCCTACGAGCAGTACTTC
.	TRBV27	13	once	TRBJ2-7	CASSLSAKYEQYF	TGTGCCAGCAGTTTATCGGCGAAGTACGAGCAGTACTTC
.	TRBV28	14	.	TRBJ1-4	CASSLTRDGEKLFF	TGTGCCAGCAGCCTTACAAGGGACGGGGAAAAACTGTTTTTT
.	TRBV9	13	few	TRBJ1-1	CASSLGEGTEAFF	TGTGCCAGCAGCCTAGGTGAGGGGACTGAAGCTTTCTTT
TRBD1	TRBV11-2	15	.	TRBJ2-7	CASSLGTGGYYEQYF	TGTGCCAGCAGCTTAGGGACAGGGGGCTATTACGAGCAGTACTTC
TRBD2	TRBV11-3	16	.	TRBJ2-3	CASSLGTSLRPDTQYF	TGTGCCAGCAGCTTAGGGACTAGTCTAAGGCCAGATACGCAGTATTTT
TRBD1	TRBV2	14	.	TRBJ2-7	CASTQPGQAYEQYF	TGTGCCAGCACCCAACCGGGACAGGCCTACGAGCAGTACTTC
TRBD1	TRBV7-2	14	.	TRBJ2-7	CASSLGGTGREQYF	TGTGCCAGCAGCTTAGGTGGGACAGGGCGGGAGCAGTACTTC
.	TRBV5-1	15	.	TRBJ2-7	CASSWASTGSYEQYF	TGCGCCAGCAGCTGGGCCTCGACAGGCTCCTACGAGCAGTACTTC
.	TRBV7-2	15	.	TRBJ2-7	CASSLVSGSSYEQYF	TGTGCCAGCAGCTTAGTTAGCGGTAGCTCCTACGAGCAGTACTTC
.	TRBV6-5	11	few	TRBJ2-2	CASSYGTELFF	TGTGCCAGCAGTTACGGGACAGAGCTGTTTTTT
.	TRBV28	14	.	TRBJ1-3	CASSLTVSGNTIYF	TGTGCCAGCAGTTTAACGGTCTCTGGAAACACCATATATTTT
.	TRBV27	16	.	TRBJ2-7	CASSLGGGGDYYEQYF	TGTGCCAGCAGTTTGGGGGGCGGGGGCGACTACTACGAGCAGTACTTC
.	TRBV19	11	few	TRBJ2-2	CASSPGTELFF	TGTGCCAGTAGCCCCGGGACGGAGCTGTTTTTT
.	TRBV12-5	12	once	TRBJ2-2	CAGGRGSGELFF	TGTGCTGGGGGAAGGGGTTCCGGGGAGCTGTTTTTT
.	TRBV6-5	16	.	TRBJ2-2	CASSYGGGVSTGELFF	TGTGCCAGCAGTTACGGGGGGGGCGTTTCCACCGGGGAGCTGTTTTTT
.	TRBV5-8	14	.	TRBJ2-3	CASSLMRETDTQYF	TGTGCCAGCAGCTTGATGAGGGAGACAGATACGCAGTATTTT
.	TRBV30	14	.	TRBJ2-6	CAWSMESRANVLTF	TGTGCCTGGAGTATGGAGTCACGGGCCAACGTCCTGACTTTC
.	TRBV7-9	12	.	TRBJ2-2	CASSLLGGELFF	TGTGCCAGCAGCTTACTTGGGGGGGAGCTGTTTTTT
.	TRBV7-9	14	few	TRBJ1-5	CASSGRVRREPQHF	TGTGCCAGCAGCGGCAGGGTTCGCCGGGAGCCCCAGCATTTT
.	TRBV9	12	.	TRBJ2-2	CASSVQTGELFF	TGTGCCAGCAGCGTACAGACCGGGGAGCTGTTTTTT
TRBD1	TRBV23-1	17	.	TRBJ1-5	CASSPTGFRYSNQPQHF	TGCGCCAGCAGCCCGACAGGGTTCCGTTATAGCAATCAGCCCCAGCATTTT
.	TRBV7-6	16	.	TRBJ2-1	CASSLGGTPSYNEQFF	TGTGCCAGCAGCTTAGGGGGGACCCCCTCCTACAATGAGCAGTTCTTC
.	TRBV9	13	.	TRBJ2-7	CASSLTPSYEQYF	TGTGCCAGCAGCTTAACCCCATCCTACGAGCAGTACTTC
.	TRBV28	13	once	TRBJ2-7	CASSLRGVYEQYF	TGTGCCAGCAGTTTAAGGGGCGTCTACGAGCAGTACTTC
TRBD2	TRBV15	16	.	TRBJ2-7	CATSSRLAGPSYEQYF	TGTGCCACCAGCAGCCGACTAGCGGGCCCCTCCTACGAGCAGTACTTC
.	TRBV14	15	.	TRBJ2-6	CASSNRQPGANVLTF	TGTGCCAGCAGCAACCGACAACCTGGGGCCAACGTCCTGACTTTC
.	TRBV13	19	.	TRBJ2-7	CASSLGASGLSITSYEQYF	TGTGCCAGCAGCTTAGGGGCCTCAGGGCTCTCTATCACGTCCTACGAGCAGTACTTC
TRBD1	TRBV30	13	.	TRBJ1-4	CAWSVGQSEKLFF	TGTGCCTGGAGTGTGGGACAGAGTGAAAAACTGTTTTTT